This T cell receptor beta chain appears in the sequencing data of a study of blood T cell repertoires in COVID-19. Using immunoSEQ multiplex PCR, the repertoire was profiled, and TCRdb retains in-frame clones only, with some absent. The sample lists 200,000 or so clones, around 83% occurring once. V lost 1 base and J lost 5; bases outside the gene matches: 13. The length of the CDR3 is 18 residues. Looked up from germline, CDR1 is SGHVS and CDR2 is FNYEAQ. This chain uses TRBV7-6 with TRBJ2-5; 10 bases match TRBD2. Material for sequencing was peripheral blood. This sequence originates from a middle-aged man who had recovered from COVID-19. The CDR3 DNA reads TGTGCCAGCAGCTTAGGAGTATCGGCTAGCGGGAGCGAGGAGACCCAGTACTTC. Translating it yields CASSLGVSASGSEETQYF. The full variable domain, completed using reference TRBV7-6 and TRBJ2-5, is GAGVSQSPRYKVTKRGQDVALRCDPISGHVSLYWYRQALGQGPEFLTYFNYEAQQDKSGLPNDRFSAERPEGSISTLTIQRTEQRDSAMYRCASSLGVSASGSEETQYFGPGTRLLVL.